Listed here are 12 T cell receptor beta chains from one sample, sequenced in a study of control samples from healthy donors and cancer patients. Clones were sequenced by immunoSEQ multiplex PCR, and TCRdb holds only the in-frame ones, with some missing. The data contain some 140,000 clones, just under 95% of them singletons. Sequenced input: blood. The origin of the receptors is a man between 25 and 39 years old in good health.

The gene calls are TRBV5-5 and TRBJ2-2; 9 positions agree with TRBD1. Germline V gene lookup returns CDR1 SGHKS and CDR2 YYEKEE (reference sequence). With 5 bases clipped from V and 5 bases from J, the junction kept 13 bases outside the gene matches. The CDR3 runs to 17 residues. CDR3 in amino acids: CASSKQGALIGTGELFF. As DNA, the CDR3 is TGTGCCAGCAGTAAACAGGGGGCGCTTATAGGGACCGGGGAGCTGTTTTTT.

This chain uses TRBV5-8 with TRBJ1-4; D unclear. Germline V gives CDR1 SGHTS, CDR2 YDEGEE. Trimming removed 1 base at V and 8 bases at J, with 15 bases between. This CDR3 has 15 residues. CDR3 residues: CASSLRSGVGEKLFF. For the CDR3, the DNA is TGTGCCAGCAGCTTGCGATCTGGGGTGGGGGAAAAACTGTTTTTT.

The chain employs TRBV2 and TRBJ1-5; D uncertain. The CDR3 is 13 residues long. The germline V gene encodes CDR1 SNHLY and CDR2 FYNNEI. The ends were cut back, 7 bases at V and 5 bases at J, with 12 bases in the middle. CDR3 amino acids: CASNGDRDQPQHF. DNA for the CDR3: TGTGCCAGCAATGGGGATAGGGATCAGCCCCAGCATTTT.

This clone was counted a single time. The chain links TRBV6-2 or TRBV6-3 to TRBJ2-7, with 8 positions matching TRBD1. Germline V CDR1 and CDR2: MNHEY, SVGEGT. Losses at the gene ends were 4 bases for V and 2 bases for J; bases not matched to a gene: 10. The CDR3 spans 16 residues. CDR3 in amino acids: CASSSRPGQATYEQYF. Here the CDR3 DNA reads TGTGCCAGCAGTTCTCGCCCGGGACAGGCTACCTACGAGCAGTACTTC.

The gene calls are TRBV28 and TRBJ2-1; 8 bases fit TRBD2. This CDR3 comprises 14 residues. Germline-derived CDR1 and CDR2 are MDHEN and SYDVKM. V was clipped by 3 bases and J by 6 bases; unmatched bases: 4. The CDR3 sequence: CASSFGTRSNEQFF. DNA for the CDR3: TGTGCCAGCAGTTTCGGGACTAGATCCAATGAGCAGTTCTTC.

The gene calls are TRBV5-1 and TRBJ2-1; 14 bases are a match to TRBD2. J gave up 7 bases and V 4 bases, and 4 bases lay outside the gene matches. CDR1 is SGHRS, CDR2 YFSETQ, per germline. This CDR3 has 15 residues. The CDR3 loop is CASSRRTSGRNEQFF. For the CDR3, the DNA is TGCGCCAGCAGCCGTAGGACTAGCGGGAGGAATGAGCAGTTCTTC.

The rearrangement links TRBV7-2 to TRBJ2-1, with TRBD2 matching 7 bases. The J segment lost 7 bases and the V segment lost 2 bases, leaving 5 bases of the junction unmatched. The CDR3 loop spans 14 amino acids. In germline, CDR1 is SGHTA, CDR2 FQGNSA. The CDR3 DNA sequence: TGTGCCAGCAGCTTAAGGAGCGGGATAAATGAGCAGTTCTTC. Translating gives CASSLRSGINEQFF.

The chain joins TRBV5-6 to TRBJ1-2, with D hard to call. V was trimmed by 1 base and J by 1 base, leaving 5 bases between them. The CDR3 is made up of 13 amino acids. Germline V gene sequence: CDR1 SGHDT, CDR2 YYEEEE. Written as DNA, the CDR3 is TGTGCCAGCAGCTTGAAACTTAACTATGGCTACACCTTC. It specifies CASSLKLNYGYTF.

The V gene is TRBV4-1, the J gene TRBJ2-1, with 13 nucleotides matching TRBD2. This CDR3 comprises 15 residues. Losses at the gene ends were 3 bases for V and 7 bases for J; bases not matched to a gene: 3. Per the germline V gene, CDR1 is MGHRA and CDR2 is YSYEKL. CDR3 DNA: TGCGCCAGCAGCCATCTGACTAGCGGGAGGAATGAGCAGTTCTTC. Translation gives CASSHLTSGRNEQFF.

V usage is TRBV7-2 and J usage is TRBJ2-7, with D possibly being TRBD1 (6 bases). Germline V gene lookup returns CDR1 SGHTA and CDR2 FQGNSA. Trimming took 1 base from V and 3 from J, leaving 7 bases between them. This CDR3 is 13 amino acids long. CDR3: CASSLGGGYEQYF. CDR3 nucleotides: TGTGCCAGCAGCTTAGGAGGGGGCTACGAGCAGTACTTC.

The chain joins TRBV30 to TRBJ1-2, with unresolved D. This CDR3 is built from 17 residues. Trimming removed 3 bases at V and 2 bases at J, with 22 bases between. Germline-derived CDR1 and CDR2 are GTSNPN and SVGIG (reference sequence). CDR3 amino acids: CAWSQGFGFRNNYGYTF. The CDR3 coding sequence is TGTGCCTGGAGCCAAGGTTTCGGATTCCGGAACAACTATGGCTACACCTTC.

This sequence joins TRBV19 and TRBJ1-3; possibly TRBD1 for D (5 bases). Germline CDR1 LNHDA, CDR2 SQIVND (reference sequence). Trimming left V 6 bases short and J 1 base short, with 10 bases between. This CDR3 is built from 14 residues. The CDR3 nucleotides read TGTGCCAGTAGCCACAGGCGTTCTGGAAACACCATATATTTT. This encodes CASSHRRSGNTIYF.